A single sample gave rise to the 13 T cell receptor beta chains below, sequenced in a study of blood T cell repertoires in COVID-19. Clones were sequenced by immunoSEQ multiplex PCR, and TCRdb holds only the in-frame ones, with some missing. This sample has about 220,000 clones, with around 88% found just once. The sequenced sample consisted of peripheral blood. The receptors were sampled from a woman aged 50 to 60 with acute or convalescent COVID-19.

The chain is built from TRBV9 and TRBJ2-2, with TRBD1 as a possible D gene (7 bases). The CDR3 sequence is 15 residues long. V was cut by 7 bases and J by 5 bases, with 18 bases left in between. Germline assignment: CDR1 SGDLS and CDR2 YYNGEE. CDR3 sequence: CASQKGGAGTGELFF. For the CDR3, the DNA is TGTGCCAGCCAGAAAGGGGGCGCGGGGACCGGGGAGCTGTTTTTT.

CDR3 amino acids: CASSSPGLAKNIQYF. The CDR3 DNA sequence: TGTGCCAGCAGTTCACCGGGACTAGCCAAAAACATTCAGTACTTC. This rearrangement joins TRBV28 to TRBJ2-4, with D perhaps TRBD2 (6 bases). The V end was cut by 4 bases, the J end by 0 bases, with 10 bases between. Germline CDR1 MDHEN, CDR2 SYDVKM. The CDR3 has 15 residues.

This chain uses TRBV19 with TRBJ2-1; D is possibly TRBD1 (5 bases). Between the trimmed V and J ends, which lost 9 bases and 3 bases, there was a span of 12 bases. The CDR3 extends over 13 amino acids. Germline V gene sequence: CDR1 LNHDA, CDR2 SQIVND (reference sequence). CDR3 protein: CARPIDSYNEQFF. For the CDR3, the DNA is TGTGCCAGGCCAATTGACAGCTACAATGAGCAGTTCTTC.

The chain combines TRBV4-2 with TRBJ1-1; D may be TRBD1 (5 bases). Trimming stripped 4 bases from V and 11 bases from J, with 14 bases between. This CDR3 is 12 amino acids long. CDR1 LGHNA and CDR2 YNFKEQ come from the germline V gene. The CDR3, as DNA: TGTGCCAGCAGCCTGGTGGAGGGGCGGGCTTTCTTT. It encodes CASSLVEGRAFF.

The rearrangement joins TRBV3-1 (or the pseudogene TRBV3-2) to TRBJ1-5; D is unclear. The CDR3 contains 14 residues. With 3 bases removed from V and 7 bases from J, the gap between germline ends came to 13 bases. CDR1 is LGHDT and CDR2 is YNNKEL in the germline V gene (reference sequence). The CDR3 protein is CASSQSVSSQPQHF. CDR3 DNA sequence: TGTGCCAGCAGCCAGTCGGTCTCTAGCCAGCCCCAGCATTTT.

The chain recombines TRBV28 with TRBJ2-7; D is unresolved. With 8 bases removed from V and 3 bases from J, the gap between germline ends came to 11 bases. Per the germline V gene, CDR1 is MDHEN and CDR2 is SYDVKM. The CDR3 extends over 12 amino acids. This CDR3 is CASAGSVYEQYF. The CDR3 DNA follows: TGTGCCAGCGCCGGGTCCGTCTACGAGCAGTACTTC.

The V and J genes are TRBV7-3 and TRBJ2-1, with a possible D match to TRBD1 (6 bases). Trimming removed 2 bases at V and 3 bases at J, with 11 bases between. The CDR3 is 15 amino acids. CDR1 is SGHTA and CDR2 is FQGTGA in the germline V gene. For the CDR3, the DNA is TGTGCCAGCAGCTTAGTAGGGGGTTTCTACAATGAGCAGTTCTTC. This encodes CASSLVGGFYNEQFF.

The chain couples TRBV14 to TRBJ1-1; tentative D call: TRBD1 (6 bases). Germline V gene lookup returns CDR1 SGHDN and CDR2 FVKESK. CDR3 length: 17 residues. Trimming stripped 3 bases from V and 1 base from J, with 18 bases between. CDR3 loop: CASSQRRGGAWNTEAFF. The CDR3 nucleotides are TGTGCCAGCAGCCAGAGGAGGGGGGGAGCGTGGAACACTGAAGCTTTCTTT.

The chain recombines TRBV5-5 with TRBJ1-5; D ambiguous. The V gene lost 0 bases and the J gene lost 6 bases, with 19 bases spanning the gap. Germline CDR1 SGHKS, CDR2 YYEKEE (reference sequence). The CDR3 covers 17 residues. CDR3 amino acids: CASSLAGSADPGQPQHF. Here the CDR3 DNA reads TGTGCCAGCAGCTTGGCCGGGTCGGCAGACCCTGGTCAGCCCCAGCATTTT.

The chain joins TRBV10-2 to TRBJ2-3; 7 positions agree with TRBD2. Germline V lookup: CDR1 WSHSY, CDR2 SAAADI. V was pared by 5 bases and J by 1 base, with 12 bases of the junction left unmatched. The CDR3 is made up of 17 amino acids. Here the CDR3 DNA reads TGCGCCAGCAGTTTGATGGACCCTGGGAGGGGCACAGATACGCAGTATTTT. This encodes CASSLMDPGRGTDTQYF.

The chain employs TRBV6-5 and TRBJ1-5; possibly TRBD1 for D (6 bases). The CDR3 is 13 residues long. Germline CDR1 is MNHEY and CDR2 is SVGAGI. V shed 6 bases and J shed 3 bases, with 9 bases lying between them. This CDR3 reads CASSRTVNQPQHF. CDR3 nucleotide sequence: TGTGCCAGCAGCCGGACAGTCAATCAGCCCCAGCATTTT.

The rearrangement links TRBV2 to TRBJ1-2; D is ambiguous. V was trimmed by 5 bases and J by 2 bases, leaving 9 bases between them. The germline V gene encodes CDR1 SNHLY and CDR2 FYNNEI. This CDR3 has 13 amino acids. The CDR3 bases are TGTGCCAGCAGTATTGGAGGGAACTATGGCTACACCTTC. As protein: CASSIGGNYGYTF.

This CDR3 is CASSVTGGAQYF. The CDR3 DNA reads TGTGCCAGCAGTGTGACGGGAGGTGCGCAGTATTTT. V usage is TRBV27 and J usage is TRBJ2-3; 7 bases line up with TRBD2. V shed 5 bases and J 10 bases; nucleotides not matched to a gene: 6. The CDR3 contains 12 residues. Germline CDR1 MNHEY, CDR2 SMNVEV (reference sequence).